This T cell receptor (beta chain) was found in a study of regulatory T cells in long-lasting Graves disease. V lost 10 bases and J lost 5, with 23 bases in between. The CDR3 is 15 residues long. Germline V gene sequence: CDR1 MNHEY, CDR2 SVGEGT. The authors built TCR beta libraries using iRepertoire HTBI primers and Arm-PCR of CDR3 regions. MiXCR, applied by TCRdb to the multiplex PCR reads, yields one record per CDR3 protein. Here the sample spans a few hundred thousand distinct CDR3 sequences, roughly 24% being singletons. Study-wide points: The analysis examined peripheral blood only and excluded thyroid tissue. TRBV28, TRBJ1-2 and TRBJ2-5 emerged as the favored segments in persistent disease.

A note on this clonotype: Its antigen is still unknown. This may arise from a read error, as a much more abundant clone is one base away.

Time point: persistent/refractory GD, antithyroid drugs over 5 years with positive TRAb. The TCR library was made from RNA extracted from PBMCs. The source was peripheral blood mononuclear cells (PBMCs), collected when the disease was refractory, from a patient treated with antithyroid drugs. The receptor was isolated from a woman in her thirties or forties with Graves disease. V gene TRBV6-2 or TRBV6-3 combines with J gene TRBJ2-5; D is unclear. CDR3 sequence reads: CANRTSSSLGETQYF. The CDR3 region has the DNA TGTGCCAACAGAACGTCCAGCAGTCTTGGGGAGACCCAGTACTTC.